The 4 T cell receptor beta chains presented below share a single source sample, sequenced in a study of blood T cell repertoires in COVID-19. Sequencing used immunoSEQ multiplex PCR; TCRdb keeps in-frame clones, though not all of them. The data hold 300,000 to 400,000 clones, with 88% observed a single time. Source material: PBMCs or T cells enriched from blood (not recorded which). The receptors here all came from a woman under 30 who had recovered from COVID-19.

The chain has TRBV10-2 and TRBJ2-5; D remains ambiguous. Deletions cut 1 base from V and 3 bases from J, with 9 bases between. The CDR3 is 14 residues long. CDR1 and CDR2 from the germline V gene are WSHSY and SAAADI. The CDR3 is CASSEWAGKETQYF. In DNA, the CDR3 is TGCGCCAGCAGTGAGTGGGCAGGTAAAGAGACCCAGTACTTC.

The rearrangement uses TRBV19 and TRBJ1-1; D gene uncertain. This CDR3 is 14 amino acids long. Trimming removed 3 bases at V and 4 bases at J, with 12 bases between. Germline V lookup: CDR1 LNHDA, CDR2 SQIVND (reference sequence). CDR3 nucleotides: TGTGCCAGTAGTATTGGGGAGGGCCCCACTGAAGCTTTCTTT. This gives the protein CASSIGEGPTEAFF. Drawing the rest from reference TRBV19 and TRBJ1-1, the complete variable domain is DGGITQSPKYLFRKEGQNVTLSCEQNLNHDAMYWYRQDPGQGLRLIYYSQIVNDFQKGDIAEGYSVSREKKESFPLTVTSAQKNPTAFYLCASSIGEGPTEAFFGQGTRLTVV.

This clone was observed a single time. V is TRBV11-2 and J is TRBJ1-2; 8 positions match TRBD1. The V gene end was trimmed by 1 base and the J gene end by 1 base; junction bases not matched to a gene: 5. Germline lookup yields CDR1 SGHAT and CDR2 FQNNGV. The CDR3 runs 16 residues. The CDR3 reads CASSLATGVFNYGYTF. CDR3 DNA sequence: TGTGCCAGCAGCTTAGCGACAGGGGTCTTTAACTATGGCTACACCTTC.

This chain links TRBV10-2 with TRBJ1-6; TRBD1 is a possible D gene (5 bases). CDR3 length: 15 residues. Germline CDR1 is WSHSY and CDR2 is SAAADI. Trimming shortened V by 0 bases and J by 6 bases, and 9 bases separated the two germline ends. CDR3 residues: CASSESKGLNSPLHF. The CDR3 nucleotides are TGCGCCAGCAGTGAGTCGAAGGGACTTAATTCACCCCTCCACTTT.